This TCR beta chain was identified in a study of spatial heterogeneity in lung cancer. The overall study: Within tumor regions, the number of TCR transcripts tracked closely with a T cell module score obtained from matched bulk RNA-seq. A unique TCR and UMI combination showed up more than ten times in raw reads, on average. Study-wide results and limits: Within tumors, counts of expanded alpha and beta TCRs tracked tumor mutation counts. Expanded TCR counts, ubiquitous and regional, correlated respectively with ubiquitous and regional nonsynonymous mutation counts.

The ends lost 8 bases at V and 6 bases at J; junction bases unmatched: 6. This CDR3 contains 13 residues. Germline lookup yields CDR1 SNHLY and CDR2 FYNNEI. TCRdb redid the calling of the 5' RACE reads with MiXCR, one entry per CDR3 protein. The sample has roughly 16,000 distinct CDR3 sequences; roughly 6.2% are singletons. Time point defined: sample taken at primary tumor resection. Whole RNA, which was extracted from tumor, nontumor lung tissue or frozen PBMC, was sequenced without any cell sorting. In this sample, this clonotype turned up many times. What it binds is not known. The rearrangement uses TRBV2 and TRBJ2-3, with 9 bases aligning to TRBD1. The sequence was obtained from a male donor with early-stage non-small cell lung cancer. The sequencing here drew on lung tumor tissue, taken at surgery. The CDR3: CASHRDRVDTQYF. Written as DNA, the CDR3 is TGTGCCAGCCACCGGGACAGGGTCGATACGCAGTATTTT.